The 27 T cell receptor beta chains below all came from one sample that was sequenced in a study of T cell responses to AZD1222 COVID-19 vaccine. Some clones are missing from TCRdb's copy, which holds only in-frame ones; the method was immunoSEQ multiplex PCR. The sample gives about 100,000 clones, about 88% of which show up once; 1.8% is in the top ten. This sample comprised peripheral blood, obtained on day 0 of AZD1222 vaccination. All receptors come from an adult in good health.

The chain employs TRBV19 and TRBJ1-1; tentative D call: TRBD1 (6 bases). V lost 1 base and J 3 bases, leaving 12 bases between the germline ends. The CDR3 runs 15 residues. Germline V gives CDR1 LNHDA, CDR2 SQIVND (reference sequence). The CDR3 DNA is TGTGCCAGTAGTATAGGCCTCAGGGGAGACACTGAAGCTTTCTTT. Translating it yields CASSIGLRGDTEAFF.

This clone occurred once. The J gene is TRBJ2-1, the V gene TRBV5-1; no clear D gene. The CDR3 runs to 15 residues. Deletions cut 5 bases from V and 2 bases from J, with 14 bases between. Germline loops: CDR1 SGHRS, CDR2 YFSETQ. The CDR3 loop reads CASRLGEAAYNEQFF. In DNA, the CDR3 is TGCGCCAGCAGACTCGGAGAGGCTGCCTACAATGAGCAGTTCTTC.

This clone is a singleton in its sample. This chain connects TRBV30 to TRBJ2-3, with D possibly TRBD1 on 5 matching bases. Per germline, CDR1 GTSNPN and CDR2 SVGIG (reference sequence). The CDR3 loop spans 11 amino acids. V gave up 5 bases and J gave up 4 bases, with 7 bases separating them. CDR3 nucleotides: TGTGCCTGGCAACAGGCAGATACGCAGTATTTT. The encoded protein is CAWQQADTQYF.

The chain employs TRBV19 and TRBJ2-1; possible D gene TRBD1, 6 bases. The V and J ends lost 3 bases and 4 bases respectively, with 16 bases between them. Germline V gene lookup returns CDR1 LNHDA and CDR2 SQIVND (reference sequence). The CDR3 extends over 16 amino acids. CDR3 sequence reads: CASSMGASITYNEQFF. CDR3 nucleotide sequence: TGTGCCAGTAGTATGGGGGCGAGCATAACTTACAATGAGCAGTTCTTC.

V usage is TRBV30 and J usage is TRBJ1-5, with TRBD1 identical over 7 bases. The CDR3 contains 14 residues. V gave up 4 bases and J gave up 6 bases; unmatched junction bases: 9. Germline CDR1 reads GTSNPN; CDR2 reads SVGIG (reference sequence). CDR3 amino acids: CAWNGKTGTQPQHF. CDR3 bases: TGTGCCTGGAACGGCAAGACAGGGACTCAGCCCCAGCATTTT.

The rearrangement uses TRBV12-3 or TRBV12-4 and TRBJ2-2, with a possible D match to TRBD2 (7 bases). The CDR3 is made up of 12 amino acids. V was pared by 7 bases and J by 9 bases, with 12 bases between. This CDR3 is CASMGGPWELFF. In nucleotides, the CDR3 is TGTGCCAGCATGGGGGGGCCGTGGGAGCTGTTTTTT.

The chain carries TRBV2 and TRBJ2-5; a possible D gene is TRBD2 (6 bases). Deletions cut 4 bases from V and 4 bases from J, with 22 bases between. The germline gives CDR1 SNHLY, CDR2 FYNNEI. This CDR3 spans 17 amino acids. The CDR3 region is CASSAMREGGRGETQYF. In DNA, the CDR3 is TGTGCCAGCAGTGCCATGCGGGAAGGAGGTCGCGGAGAGACCCAGTACTTC. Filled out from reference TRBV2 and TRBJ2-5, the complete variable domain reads EPEVTQTPSHQVTQMGQEVILRCVPISNHLYFYWYRQILGQKVEFLVSFYNNEISEKSEIFDDQFSVERPDGSNFTLKIRSTKLEDSAMYFCASSAMREGGRGETQYFGPGTRLLVL.

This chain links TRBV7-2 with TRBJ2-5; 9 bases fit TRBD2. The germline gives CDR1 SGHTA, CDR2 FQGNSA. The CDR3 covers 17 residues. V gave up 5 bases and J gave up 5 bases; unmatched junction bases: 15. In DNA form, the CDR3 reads TGTGCCAGCAGCCCTTATTCGGGGCTAGCGGGAACGGAGACCCAGTACTTC. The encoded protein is CASSPYSGLAGTETQYF. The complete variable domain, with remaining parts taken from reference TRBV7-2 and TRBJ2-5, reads GAGVSQSPSNKVTEKGKDVELRCDPISGHTALYWYRQSLGQGLEFLIYFQGNSAPDKSGLPSDRFSAERTGGSVSTLTIQRTQQEDSAVYLCASSPYSGLAGTETQYFGPGTRLLVL.

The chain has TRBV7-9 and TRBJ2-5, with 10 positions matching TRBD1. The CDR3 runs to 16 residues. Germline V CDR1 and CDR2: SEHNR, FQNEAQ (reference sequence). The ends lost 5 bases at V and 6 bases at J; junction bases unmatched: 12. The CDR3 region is CASSPALRQGAKTQYF. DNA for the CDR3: TGTGCCAGCAGCCCCGCCCTGCGACAGGGGGCTAAGACCCAGTACTTC.

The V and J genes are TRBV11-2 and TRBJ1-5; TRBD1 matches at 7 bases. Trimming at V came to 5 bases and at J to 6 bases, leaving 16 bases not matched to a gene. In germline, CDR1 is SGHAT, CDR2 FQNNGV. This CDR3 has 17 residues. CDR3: CASSPRVTGIGGQPQHF. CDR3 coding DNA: TGTGCCAGCAGCCCCCGCGTGACAGGGATCGGGGGTCAGCCCCAGCATTTT.

The CDR3 here is CASSRGQAWSNQPQHF. The CDR3 DNA reads TGTGCCAGTAGTCGTGGACAGGCTTGGAGCAATCAGCCCCAGCATTTT. The chain couples TRBV19 to TRBJ1-5; TRBD1 matches at 7 bases. The CDR3 runs to 16 residues. V trimming: 5 bases; J trimming: 1 base; junction bases outside the gene matches: 8. Germline V CDR1 and CDR2: LNHDA, SQIVND (reference sequence). The complete variable domain, with remaining parts taken from reference TRBV19 and TRBJ1-5, reads DGGITQSPKYLFRKEGQNVTLSCEQNLNHDAMYWYRQDPGQGLRLIYYSQIVNDFQKGDIAEGYSVSREKKESFPLTVTSAQKNPTAFYLCASSRGQAWSNQPQHFGDGTRLSIL.

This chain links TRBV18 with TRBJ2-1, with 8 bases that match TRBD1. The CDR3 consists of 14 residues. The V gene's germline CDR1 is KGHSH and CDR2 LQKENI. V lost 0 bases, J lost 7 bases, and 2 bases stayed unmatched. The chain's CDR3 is CASSPPYRGNEQFF. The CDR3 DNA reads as TGTGCCAGCTCACCACCGTACAGGGGGAATGAGCAGTTCTTC.

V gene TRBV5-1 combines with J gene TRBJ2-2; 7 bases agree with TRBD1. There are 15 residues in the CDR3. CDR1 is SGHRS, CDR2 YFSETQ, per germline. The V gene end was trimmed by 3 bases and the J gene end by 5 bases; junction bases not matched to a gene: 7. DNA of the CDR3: TGCGCCAGCAGCTCCCCGGACAGGAGAACCGGGGAGCTGTTTTTT. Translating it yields CASSSPDRRTGELFF.

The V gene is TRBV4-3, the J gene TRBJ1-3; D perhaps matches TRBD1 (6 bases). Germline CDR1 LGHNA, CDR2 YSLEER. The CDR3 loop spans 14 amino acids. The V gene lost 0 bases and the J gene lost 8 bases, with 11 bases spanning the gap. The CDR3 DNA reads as TGCGCCAGCAGCCAAGATTCCAGGGGTGACACCATATATTTT. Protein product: CASSQDSRGDTIYF.

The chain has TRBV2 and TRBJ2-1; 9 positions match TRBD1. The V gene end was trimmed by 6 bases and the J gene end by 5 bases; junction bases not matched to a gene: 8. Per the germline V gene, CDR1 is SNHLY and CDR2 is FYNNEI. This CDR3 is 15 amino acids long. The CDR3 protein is CASSEGTGRNNEQFF. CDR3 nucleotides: TGTGCCAGCAGCGAGGGGACAGGGAGGAACAATGAGCAGTTCTTC.

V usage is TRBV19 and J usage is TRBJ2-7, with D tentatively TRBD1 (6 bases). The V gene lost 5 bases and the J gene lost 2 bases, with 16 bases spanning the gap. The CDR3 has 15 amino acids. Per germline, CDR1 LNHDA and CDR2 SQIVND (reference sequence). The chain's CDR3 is CASSSPTGPTYEQYF. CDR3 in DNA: TGTGCCAGTAGTTCGCCGACAGGTCCTACCTACGAGCAGTACTTC.

CDR3 sequence reads: CASSTLTSGRSEQFF. The CDR3 DNA is TGTGCCAGCAGCACCTTGACTAGCGGGAGAAGTGAGCAGTTCTTC. The chain carries TRBV14 and TRBJ2-1; 12 nucleotides agree with TRBD2. The V and J ends lost 5 bases and 9 bases, in that order; junction bases with no gene match: 8. Germline-derived CDR1 and CDR2 are SGHDN and FVKESK. There are 15 residues in the CDR3.

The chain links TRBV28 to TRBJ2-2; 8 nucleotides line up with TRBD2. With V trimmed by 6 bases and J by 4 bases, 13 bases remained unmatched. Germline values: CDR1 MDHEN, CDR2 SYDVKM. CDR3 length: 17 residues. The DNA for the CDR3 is TGTGCCAGCAGATGGGACCGGGCTAGCGGGTTCACCGGGGAGCTGTTTTTT. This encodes CASRWDRASGFTGELFF.

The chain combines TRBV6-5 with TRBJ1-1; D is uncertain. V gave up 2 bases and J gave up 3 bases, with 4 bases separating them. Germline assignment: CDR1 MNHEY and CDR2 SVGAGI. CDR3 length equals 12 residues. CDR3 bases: TGTGCCAGCAGTTACGGGGACACTGAAGCTTTCTTT. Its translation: CASSYGDTEAFF.

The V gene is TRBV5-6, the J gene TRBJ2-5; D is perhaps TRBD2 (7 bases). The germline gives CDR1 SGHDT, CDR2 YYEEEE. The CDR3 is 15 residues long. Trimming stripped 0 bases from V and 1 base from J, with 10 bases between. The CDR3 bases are TGTGCCAGCAGCTTGGTCGGGGGGCTCCAAGAGACCCAGTACTTC. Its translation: CASSLVGGLQETQYF.

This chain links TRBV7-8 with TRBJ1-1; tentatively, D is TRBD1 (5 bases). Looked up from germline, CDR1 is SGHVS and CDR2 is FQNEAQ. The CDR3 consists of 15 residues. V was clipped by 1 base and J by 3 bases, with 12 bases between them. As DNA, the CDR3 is TGTGCCAGCAGCTTAGGGGGGTGGGCGGACACTGAAGCTTTCTTT. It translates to CASSLGGWADTEAFF. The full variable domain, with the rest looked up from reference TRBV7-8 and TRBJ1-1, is GAGVSQSPRYKVAKRGQDVALRCDPISGHVSLFWYQQALGQGPEFLTYFQNEAQLDKSGLPSDRFFAERPEGSVSTLKIQRTQQEDSAVYLCASSLGGWADTEAFFGQGTRLTVV.

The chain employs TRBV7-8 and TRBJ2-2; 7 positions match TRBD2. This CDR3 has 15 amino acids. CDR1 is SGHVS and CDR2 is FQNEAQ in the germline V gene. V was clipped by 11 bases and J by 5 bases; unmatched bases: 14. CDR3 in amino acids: CAGGGSSGGTGELFF. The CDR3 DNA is TGTGCCGGGGGGGGTAGTAGCGGAGGGACCGGGGAGCTGTTTTTT.

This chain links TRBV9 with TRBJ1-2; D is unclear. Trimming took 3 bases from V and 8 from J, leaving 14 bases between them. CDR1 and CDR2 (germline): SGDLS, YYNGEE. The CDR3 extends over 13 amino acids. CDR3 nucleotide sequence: TGTGCCAGCAGCGACGGCGGATTCGAGGGCTACACCTTC. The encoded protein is CASSDGGFEGYTF.

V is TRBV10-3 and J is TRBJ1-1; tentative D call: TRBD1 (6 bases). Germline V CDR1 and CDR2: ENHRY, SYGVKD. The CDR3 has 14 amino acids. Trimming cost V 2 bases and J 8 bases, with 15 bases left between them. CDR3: CAISEVGAKGEAFF. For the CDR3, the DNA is TGTGCCATCAGTGAGGTGGGGGCAAAAGGCGAAGCTTTCTTT.

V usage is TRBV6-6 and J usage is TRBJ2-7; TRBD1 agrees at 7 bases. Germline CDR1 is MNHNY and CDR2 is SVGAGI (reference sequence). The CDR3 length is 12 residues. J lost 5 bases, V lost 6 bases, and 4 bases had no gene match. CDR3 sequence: CASSNDRDEQYF. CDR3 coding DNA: TGTGCCAGCAGCAATGACAGGGACGAGCAGTACTTC.

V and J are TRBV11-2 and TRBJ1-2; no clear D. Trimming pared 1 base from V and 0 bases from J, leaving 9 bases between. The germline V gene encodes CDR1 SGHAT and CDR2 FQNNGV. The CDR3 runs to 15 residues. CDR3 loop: CASSLGPGTNYGYTF. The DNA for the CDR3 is TGTGCCAGCAGCTTAGGTCCAGGTACTAACTATGGCTACACCTTC.

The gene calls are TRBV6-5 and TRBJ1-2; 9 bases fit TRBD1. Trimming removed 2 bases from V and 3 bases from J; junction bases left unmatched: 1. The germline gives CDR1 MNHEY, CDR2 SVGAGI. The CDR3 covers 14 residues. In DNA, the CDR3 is TGTGCCAGCAGTTACGGGGACAGGGACTATGGCTACACCTTC. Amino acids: CASSYGDRDYGYTF.